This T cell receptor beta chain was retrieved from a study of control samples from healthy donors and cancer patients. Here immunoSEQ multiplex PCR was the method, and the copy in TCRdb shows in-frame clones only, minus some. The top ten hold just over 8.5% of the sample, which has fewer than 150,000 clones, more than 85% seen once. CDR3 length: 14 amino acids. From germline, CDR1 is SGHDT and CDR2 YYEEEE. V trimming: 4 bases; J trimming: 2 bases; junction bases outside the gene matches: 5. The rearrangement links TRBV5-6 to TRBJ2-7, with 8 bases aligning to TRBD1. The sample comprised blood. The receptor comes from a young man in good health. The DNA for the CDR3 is TGTGCCAGCAGCGCCAGGGGGCAGGCCTACGAGCAGTACTTC. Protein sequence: CASSARGQAYEQYF.